These T cell receptor beta chains were read from a single sample in a study of identical twins. TCRdb redid the calling of the 5' RACE reads with MiXCR, one entry per CDR3 protein. This sample has approximately 600,000 distinct CDR3 sequences, with more than 9% found just once. The same specimen was also included in a second study, on yellow fever vaccine responses in identical twins.

The sequencing input was PBMCs. These receptors were taken from a woman under 30 in good health. The CDR3 runs from the conserved cysteine through the conserved F or W. The D gene is left open where the match is weak. Clone size appears in some rows only: once, few, many, or a class for an expanded clone.

TGTGCCAGCACTTACAGGGCGAACCAAGAGACCCAGTACTTC | CASTYRANQETQYF | TRBJ2-5 | many | 14 | - | TRBV12-3/TRBV12-4
TGTGCCAGCAGTGAGACGGGAACTCTCTACGAGCAGTACTTC | CASSETGTLYEQYF | TRBJ2-7 | few | 14 | - | TRBV6-1
TGTGCCAGCAGCGCCGTCAGGGTAGGGGAGCTGTTTTTT | CASSAVRVGELFF | TRBJ2-2 | many | 13 | - | TRBV7-9
TGCGCCAGCAGCCAGGGACAGGGTACATCCTACGAGCAGTACTTC | CASSQGQGTSYEQYF | TRBJ2-7 | - | 15 | TRBD1 | TRBV4-1
TGTGCCAGCAGTTACTCGGAAAGGGTGAACACTGAAGCTTTCTTT | CASSYSERVNTEAFF | TRBJ1-1 | - | 15 | - | TRBV6-5
TGTGCCAGCAGCTTAGAGGGGGGTGGTTACACTGAAGCTTTCTTT | CASSLEGGGYTEAFF | TRBJ1-1 | - | 15 | - | TRBV7-2
TGTGCCAGCAGCAAAGGGCGCGGGGGAACCTACAATGAGCAGTTCTTC | CASSKGRGGTYNEQFF | TRBJ2-1 | many | 16 | TRBD2 | TRBV7-2
TGCAGTGCCCGACAGCTTAGCTTCACAGATACGCAGTATTTT | CSARQLSFTDTQYF | TRBJ2-3 | many | 14 | - | TRBV20-1
TGTGCCAGCAGCACTGGGGACAGTTACTACGAGCAGTACTTC | CASSTGDSYYEQYF | TRBJ2-7 | - | 14 | TRBD1 | TRBV7-8
TGTGCCACCAGTGATGGGGGGGACAGGGGGTCAGGTACGCAGTATTTT | CATSDGGDRGSGTQYF | TRBJ2-3 | - | 16 | TRBD1 | TRBV24-1